These 14 T cell receptor beta chains share one sample of origin, sequenced in a study of CD8 T cells in Susac syndrome. Reverse transcription of about 0.45 to 1 ug RNA was performed with random hexamers. In TCRdb, the immunoSEQ multiplex PCR reads were re-called with MiXCR into one record per CDR3 protein. The sample records just over 300,000 distinct CDR3 sequences, about 90% being singletons. Sequenced material: CD4+ T cells from PBMCs. These receptors came from a human donor with multiple sclerosis.

This chain uses TRBV3-1 with TRBJ1-1, with D perhaps TRBD1 (5 bases). The CDR3 sequence is 13 residues long. V was pared by 3 bases and J by 4 bases, with 9 bases between. Germline values: CDR1 LGHDT, CDR2 YNNKEL (reference sequence). CDR3 sequence (DNA): TGTGCCAGCAGCCAGATGACAGTCACTGAAGCTTTCTTT. It translates to CASSQMTVTEAFF.

J is TRBJ1-1 and V is TRBV5-4; D gene unclear. Between the trimmed V and J ends, which lost 0 bases and 5 bases, there was a span of 11 bases. Germline V lookup: CDR1 SGHNT, CDR2 YYREEE (reference sequence). The CDR3 runs 14 residues. This chain's CDR3 is CASSLAAGLTEAFF. The CDR3 DNA is TGTGCCAGCAGCTTGGCGGCGGGCCTGACTGAAGCTTTCTTT.

V usage is TRBV12-3 or TRBV12-4 and J usage is TRBJ1-1, with D perhaps matching TRBD1 (6 bases). This CDR3 comprises 16 residues. The V end was cut by 0 bases, the J end by 1 base, with 12 bases between. The CDR3 reads CASSLATGTANTEAFF. The CDR3 DNA sequence: TGTGCCAGCAGTTTAGCAACAGGGACGGCGAACACTGAAGCTTTCTTT.

The J gene is TRBJ1-3, the V gene TRBV5-1; D remains unclear. The V end was cut by 4 bases, the J end by 0 bases, with 17 bases between. There are 17 residues in the CDR3. Germline V lookup: CDR1 SGHRS, CDR2 YFSETQ. CDR3 bases: TGCGCCAGCAGCCCCAGTTCGATCTTGAGCTCTGGAAACACCATATATTTT. Amino acids: CASSPSSILSSGNTIYF.

V usage is TRBV20-1 and J usage is TRBJ1-1; tentative D call: TRBD1 (5 bases). The V gene's germline CDR1 is DFQATT and CDR2 SNEGSKA (reference sequence). V lost 3 bases and J 3 bases, leaving 14 bases between the germline ends. This CDR3 comprises 14 residues. In DNA form, the CDR3 reads TGCAGTGCTAGCTGGGTGGTGGGGGACACTGAAGCTTTCTTT. It translates to CSASWVVGDTEAFF.

DNA of the CDR3: TGTGCCACCAGCAGAGACCGGACTAGCTTTATCGGGTTCTTC. It encodes CATSRDRTSFIGFF. The J gene is TRBJ2-1, the V gene TRBV15; TRBD2 matches at 8 bases. V dropped 0 bases and J dropped 15; count of bases not matched to a gene: 10. The CDR3 consists of 14 residues. The germline V gene encodes CDR1 LNHNV and CDR2 YYDKDF (reference sequence). The whole variable domain, remainder taken from reference TRBV15 and TRBJ2-1, is DAMVIQNPRYQVTQFGKPVTLSCSQTLNHNVMYWYQQKSSQAPKLLFHYYDKDFNNEADTPDNFQSRRPNTSFCFLDIRSPGLGDTAMYLCATSRDRTSFIGFFGPGTRLTVL.

The chain combines TRBV20-1 with TRBJ2-3; D gene ambiguous. V lost 1 base to trimming and J lost 4 bases, with 12 bases between them. The CDR3 contains 14 residues. Germline assignment: CDR1 DFQATT and CDR2 SNEGSKA (reference sequence). The CDR3 bases are TGCAGTGCTAGAGCCAGCTCAACGCCAGATACGCAGTATTTT. Translated: CSARASSTPDTQYF.

This clonotype was observed a single time. The rearrangement links TRBV5-1 to TRBJ1-2; 11 positions agree with TRBD1. Per germline, CDR1 SGHRS and CDR2 YFSETQ. The CDR3 totals 18 residues. V trimming: 4 bases; J trimming: 2 bases; junction bases outside the gene matches: 13. CDR3 nucleotide sequence: TGCGCCAGCAGCCGGCTCTCCGGACAGGGGGCGCCCAACTATGGCTACACCTTC. Protein product: CASSRLSGQGAPNYGYTF.

The chain carries TRBV19 and TRBJ2-2; D ambiguous. V was shortened by 9 bases and J by 3 bases, with 17 bases between the two germline ends. Per germline, CDR1 LNHDA and CDR2 SQIVND (reference sequence). The CDR3 covers 15 residues. Here the CDR3 reads CASEGPGSYTGELFF. CDR3 coding DNA: TGTGCCAGCGAAGGACCAGGCAGTTACACCGGGGAGCTGTTTTTT.

This chain uses TRBV20-1 with TRBJ2-2; the match to TRBD2 covers 8 bases. This CDR3 is built from 17 residues. V was pared by 6 bases and J by 2 bases, with 14 bases of the junction left unmatched. The germline V gene encodes CDR1 DFQATT and CDR2 SNEGSKA (reference sequence). The CDR3 nucleotides read TGCAGTGCCCCGACGGGGGGGCCGACCCTAAACACCGGGGAGCTGTTTTTT. This translates into CSAPTGGPTLNTGELFF.

V usage is TRBV4-1 and J usage is TRBJ2-4; a weak D match, TRBD1 (8 bases). V shed 4 bases and J shed 0 bases, with 22 bases lying between them. The CDR3 runs to 19 residues. CDR1 and CDR2 from the germline V gene are MGHRA and YSYEKL. The CDR3 nucleotides read TGCGCCAGCAGCCCCTCAGCGGGGACAGGATTTCTAGCCAAAAACATTCAGTACTTC. As protein: CASSPSAGTGFLAKNIQYF.

The chain links TRBV12-5 to TRBJ2-3; the D is unclear. The CDR3 is made up of 13 amino acids. Germline assignment: CDR1 LGHNT and CDR2 FRNRAP. With 3 bases removed from V and 2 bases from J, the gap between germline ends came to 6 bases. CDR3 residues: CASGFWNTDTQYF. CDR3 nucleotides: TGTGCTAGTGGTTTTTGGAACACAGATACGCAGTATTTT.

The rearrangement links TRBV25-1 to TRBJ2-2; 9 bases map to TRBD1. Germline CDR1 MGHDK, CDR2 SYGVNS. CDR3 length: 16 residues. V trimming: 5 bases; J trimming: 6 bases; junction bases outside the gene matches: 10. This CDR3 reads CASSIEGTGSPGELFF. The CDR3 DNA reads TGTGCCAGCAGTATAGAAGGGACAGGGAGTCCCGGGGAGCTGTTTTTT.

This clonotype appeared a single time. V is TRBV12-3 or TRBV12-4 and J is TRBJ2-3, with D uncertain. The V end lost 4 bases, the J end lost 1 base, and 12 bases lay between the germline ends. The CDR3 runs 15 residues. CDR3 protein: CASSSPPRGTDTQYF. In DNA, the CDR3 is TGTGCCAGCAGTTCCCCCCCCCGGGGCACAGATACGCAGTATTTT.